This T cell receptor (beta chain) was sequenced in a study of neurological immune-mediated disorders. Many counts were recorded for this clonotype. The germline V gene encodes CDR1 SQVTM and CDR2 ANQGSEA. V trimming: 4 bases; J trimming: 6 bases; junction bases outside the gene matches: 5. The CDR3 has 14 amino acids. Sample time point: longitudinal time-point 2. TCRdb ran MiXCR on the 5' RACE reads and lists one entry per CDR3 protein. The table shows 57,000 or so distinct CDR3 sequences, with roughly 10% occurring only once. The sequenced material came from PBMCs. This chain joins TRBV29-1 and TRBJ2-2; TRBD2 aligns across 10 bases. The origin of this receptor is a man aged 25 to 40 in good health. In nucleotides, the CDR3 is TGCAGCGTTGTTCTAGCGGGAGCTGCCGGGGAGCTGTTTTTT. Translation gives CSVVLAGAAGELFF.